The 14 T cell receptor beta chains reported below all come from one sample, sequenced in a study of cytomegalovirus exposure and HLA in healthy donors. Measured with immunoSEQ multiplex PCR; TCRdb has only the in-frame clones, and not every one. The sample has about 64,000 clones, around nine tenths seen once. The specimen was PBMCs. The origin of the receptors is a woman in her late teens or twenties in good health and CMV-seronegative.

This sequence joins TRBV4-3 and TRBJ1-5; 10 bases fit TRBD1. J was trimmed by 5 bases and V by 0 bases; bases with no gene match: 4. Germline CDR1 LGHNA, CDR2 YSLEER. The CDR3 has 16 residues. The CDR3 loop reads CASSQDGTGADQPQHF. Written as DNA, the CDR3 is TGCGCCAGCAGCCAAGATGGGACAGGGGCGGATCAGCCCCAGCATTTT.

The rearrangement joins TRBV7-9 to TRBJ1-2, with 8 positions matching TRBD1. The V gene end was trimmed by 6 bases and the J gene end by 9 bases; junction bases not matched to a gene: 9. The CDR3 extends over 13 amino acids. CDR1 is SEHNR, CDR2 FQNEAQ, per germline (reference sequence). The CDR3 region is CASSGQGIRSYTF. As DNA, the CDR3 is TGTGCCAGCAGTGGACAGGGAATACGGAGCTACACCTTC.

This clone was observed a single time. This rearrangement joins TRBV4-3 to TRBJ2-5, with D perhaps matching TRBD2 (7 bases). V was trimmed by 1 base and J by 1 base, leaving 10 bases between them. The CDR3 totals 15 residues. Germline CDR1 and CDR2: LGHNA and YSLEER. CDR3 sequence: CASSQGGGPQETQYF. The CDR3 nucleotides are TGCGCCAGCAGCCAAGGGGGGGGGCCCCAAGAGACCCAGTACTTC.

This clone was detected once. The CDR3 DNA follows: TGTGCCAGCAGCGGGAGGGGCAGTCAAGAGACCCAGTACTTC. Amino acid sequence: CASSGRGSQETQYF. This chain connects TRBV5-6 to TRBJ2-5; 7 bases map to TRBD2. This CDR3 has 14 amino acids. J was trimmed by 2 bases and V by 4 bases; bases with no gene match: 5. Germline values: CDR1 SGHDT, CDR2 YYEEEE.

The CDR3 loop reads CASSLRVNYGYTF. CDR3 bases: TGTGCCAGCAGCTTACGGGTTAACTATGGCTACACCTTC. The chain links TRBV7-9 to TRBJ1-2; D is unclear. Germline-derived CDR1 and CDR2 are SEHNR and FQNEAQ (reference sequence). Trimming took off 2 bases at V and 1 base at J, with 5 bases between the two ends. This CDR3 region has 13 residues.

This clone is a singleton in its sample. This chain links TRBV7-8 with TRBJ2-7; 11 bases match TRBD2. The CDR3 loop spans 15 amino acids. Germline V lookup: CDR1 SGHVS, CDR2 FQNEAQ. The V and J ends lost 4 bases and 2 bases, in that order; junction bases with no gene match: 4. In DNA form, the CDR3 reads TGTGCCAGCAGCTCACTAGCGGGAGTCACCTACGAGCAGTACTTC. Translation gives CASSSLAGVTYEQYF.

This chain links TRBV19 with TRBJ1-5; 7 bases map to TRBD1. This CDR3 is 17 amino acids long. Germline values: CDR1 LNHDA, CDR2 SQIVND (reference sequence). V shed 5 bases and J 0 bases; nucleotides not matched to a gene: 10. CDR3 DNA sequence: TGTGCCAGTAGTGTTGTTCGGGACAGCGATAGCAATCAGCCCCAGCATTTT. Encoded protein: CASSVVRDSDSNQPQHF.

This rearrangement joins TRBV2 to TRBJ2-3; 11 positions match TRBD2. The germline V gene encodes CDR1 SNHLY and CDR2 FYNNEI. CDR3 size: 16 residues. V trimming: 5 bases; J trimming: 4 bases; junction bases outside the gene matches: 8. In DNA, the CDR3 is TGTGCCAGCAGTTTATTAGCGGGAGGGCCCCCAGATACGCAGTATTTT. Its protein product is CASSLLAGGPPDTQYF.

This rearrangement joins TRBV27 to TRBJ2-1; D might be TRBD2 (5 bases). The V and J ends lost 5 bases and 4 bases respectively, with 6 bases between them. The CDR3 is made up of 12 amino acids. Germline CDR1 is MNHEY and CDR2 is SMNVEV (reference sequence). The CDR3 DNA is TGTGCCAGCAGTGGCGGGTACAATGAGCAGTTCTTC. Encoded protein: CASSGGYNEQFF.

This clone was recorded a few times. The V and J genes are TRBV2 and TRBJ2-1; perhaps TRBD2 as D (6 bases). V lost 7 bases and J lost 0, with 13 bases in between. Germline assignment: CDR1 SNHLY and CDR2 FYNNEI. CDR3 length: 15 residues. CDR3 coding DNA: TGTGCCAGCACCGTGGACGGGAGCTCCTACAATGAGCAGTTCTTC. Translated, it gives CASTVDGSSYNEQFF.

CDR3 sequence reads: CASSLRGRDQPQHF. The CDR3 DNA is TGTGCCAGTAGTCTCAGGGGTAGGGATCAGCCCCAGCATTTT. The J gene is TRBJ1-5, the V gene TRBV19; tentative D call: TRBD1 (6 bases). V was clipped by 5 bases and J by 5 bases, with 13 bases between them. Per the germline V gene, CDR1 is LNHDA and CDR2 is SQIVND (reference sequence). The CDR3 length is 14 residues.

The chain employs TRBV14 and TRBJ2-5; D is unclear. The CDR3 totals 13 residues. With 1 base removed from V and 5 bases from J, the gap between germline ends came to 8 bases. The germline V gene has CDR1 SGHDN and CDR2 FVKESK. The CDR3, as DNA: TGTGCCAGCAGCCAAGCGGTTCGGGAGACCCAGTACTTC. This translates into CASSQAVRETQYF.

The chain joins TRBV4-2 to TRBJ2-1; D unresolved. This CDR3 spans 15 amino acids. Trimming cost V 0 bases and J 8 bases, with 14 bases left between them. Looked up from germline, CDR1 is LGHNA and CDR2 is YNFKEQ. For the CDR3, the DNA is TGTGCCAGCAGCCAAGATAATCCACAAGTCTATGAGCAGTTCTTC. Translation gives CASSQDNPQVYEQFF.

The V and J genes are TRBV7-2 and TRBJ1-1; tentatively, D is TRBD1 (5 bases). Trimming pared 5 bases from V and 4 bases from J, leaving 14 bases between. Germline CDR1 is SGHTA and CDR2 is FQGNSA. The CDR3 is 14 residues long. The CDR3 here is CASSTQAGGTEAFF. The CDR3 DNA follows: TGTGCCAGCAGCACACAAGCGGGGGGCACTGAAGCTTTCTTT.